This TCR beta chain was sequenced for a study of cytomegalovirus exposure and HLA in healthy donors. Study conclusions and caveats: Using the classifier, cytomegalovirus status was reportedly diagnosed with high specificity and sensitivity.

There were likely unrecorded immune exposures, though donors were nominally healthy when sampled. About this clone: The antigen is not known.

V lost 3 bases to trimming and J lost 6 bases, with 21 bases between them. The germline V gene encodes CDR1 GTSNPN and CDR2 SVGIG (reference sequence). The CDR3 consists of 15 residues. The PCR was carried out with 60 Vbeta primers and 13 Jbeta primers. TCRdb's table, derived via immunoSEQ multiplex PCR, lists solely in-frame clones and lacks some. The sample includes roughly 250,000 clones, 75% to 85% of them seen just once. The source is a girl aged 2-10 years in good health and CMV-seronegative. The sample was PBMCs. This rearrangement joins TRBV30 to TRBJ2-7, with D possibly matching TRBD1 (5 bases). In DNA form, the CDR3 reads TGTGCCTGGAGCCTAGGTTGGGGCTCTGAAAGCGAGCAGTACTTC. It specifies CAWSLGWGSESEQYF. Supplemented by reference TRBV30 and TRBJ2-7, the full variable domain reads SQTIHQWPATLVQPVGSPLSLECTVEGTSNPNLYWYRQAAGRGLQLLFYSVGIGQISSEVPQNLSASRPQDRQFILSSKKLLLSDSGFYLCAWSLGWGSESEQYFGPGTRLTVT.